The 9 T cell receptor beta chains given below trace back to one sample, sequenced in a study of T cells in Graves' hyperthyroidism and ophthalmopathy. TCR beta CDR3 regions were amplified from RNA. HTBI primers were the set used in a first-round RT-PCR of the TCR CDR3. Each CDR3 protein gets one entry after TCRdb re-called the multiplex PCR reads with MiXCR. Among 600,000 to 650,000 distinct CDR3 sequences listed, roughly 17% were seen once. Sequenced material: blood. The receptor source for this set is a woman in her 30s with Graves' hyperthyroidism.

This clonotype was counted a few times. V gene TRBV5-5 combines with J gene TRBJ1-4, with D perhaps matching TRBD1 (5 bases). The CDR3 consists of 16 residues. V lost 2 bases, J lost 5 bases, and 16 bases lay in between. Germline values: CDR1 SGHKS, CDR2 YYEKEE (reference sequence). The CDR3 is CASSFQGRLGNEKLFF. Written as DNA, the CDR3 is TGTGCCAGCAGCTTTCAGGGACGGTTGGGAAATGAAAAACTGTTTTTT.

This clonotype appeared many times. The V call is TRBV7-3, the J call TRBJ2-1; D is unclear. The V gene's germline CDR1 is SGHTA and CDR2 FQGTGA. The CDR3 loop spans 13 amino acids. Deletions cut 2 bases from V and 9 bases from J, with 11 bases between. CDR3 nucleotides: TGTGCCAGCAGCTTAGTCGGGTCGACTGAGCAGTTCTTC. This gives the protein CASSLVGSTEQFF.

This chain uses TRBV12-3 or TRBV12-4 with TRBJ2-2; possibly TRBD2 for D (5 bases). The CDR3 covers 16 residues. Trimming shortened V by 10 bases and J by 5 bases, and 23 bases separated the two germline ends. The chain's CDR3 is CATRRLAGVITGELFF. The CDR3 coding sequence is TGTGCCACCCGCAGGTTGGCGGGTGTTATTACCGGGGAGCTGTTTTTT.

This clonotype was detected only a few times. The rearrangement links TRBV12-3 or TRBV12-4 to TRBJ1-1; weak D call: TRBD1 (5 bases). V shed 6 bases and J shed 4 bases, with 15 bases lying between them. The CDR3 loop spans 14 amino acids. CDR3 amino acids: CASRRLTVGTEAFF. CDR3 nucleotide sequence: TGTGCCAGCAGAAGACTGACAGTGGGCACTGAAGCTTTCTTT.

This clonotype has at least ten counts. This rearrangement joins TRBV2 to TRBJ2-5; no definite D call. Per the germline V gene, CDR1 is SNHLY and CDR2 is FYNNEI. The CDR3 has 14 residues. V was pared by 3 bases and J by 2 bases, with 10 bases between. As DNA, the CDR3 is TGTGCCAGCAGTGATGGTAGGAGTCAAGAGACCCAGTACTTC. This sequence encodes CASSDGRSQETQYF.

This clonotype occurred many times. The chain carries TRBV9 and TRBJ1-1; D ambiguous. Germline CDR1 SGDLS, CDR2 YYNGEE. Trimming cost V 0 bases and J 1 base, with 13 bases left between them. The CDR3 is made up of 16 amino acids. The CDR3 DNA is TGTGCCAGCAGCGTAGGCGCCCTGAGTAGGAACACTGAAGCTTTCTTT. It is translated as CASSVGALSRNTEAFF.

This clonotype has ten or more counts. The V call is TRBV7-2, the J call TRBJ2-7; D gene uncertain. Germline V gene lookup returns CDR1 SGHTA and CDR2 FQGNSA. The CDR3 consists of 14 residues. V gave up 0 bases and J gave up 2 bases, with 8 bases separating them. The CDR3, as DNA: TGTGCCAGCAGCTTAGCCCAGTTCCCCTACGAGCAGTACTTC. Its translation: CASSLAQFPYEQYF.

CDR3 in DNA: TGTGCCAGCAGCCTCTTAGCGGGAGGCATAAATGAGCAGTTCTTC. Protein sequence: CASSLLAGGINEQFF. J is TRBJ2-1 and V is TRBV7-8; 10 nucleotides line up with TRBD2. Unmatched junction bases numbered 8, after V lost 5 bases and J lost 7 bases. Germline V gene data show CDR1 as SGHVS and CDR2 as FQNEAQ. CDR3 length: 15 amino acids.

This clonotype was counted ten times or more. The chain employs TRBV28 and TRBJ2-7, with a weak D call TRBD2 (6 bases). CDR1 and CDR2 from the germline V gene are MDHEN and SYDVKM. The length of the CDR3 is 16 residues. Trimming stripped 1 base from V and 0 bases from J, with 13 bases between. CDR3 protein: CASSLFSGWSSYEQYF. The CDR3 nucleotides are TGTGCCAGCAGTTTATTTAGCGGTTGGAGCTCCTACGAGCAGTACTTC. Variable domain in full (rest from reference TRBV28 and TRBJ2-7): DVKVTQSSRYLVKRTGEKVFLECVQDMDHENMFWYRQDPGLGLRLIYFSYDVKMKEKGDIPEGYSVSREKKERFSLILESASTNQTSMYLCASSLFSGWSSYEQYFGPGTRLTVT.